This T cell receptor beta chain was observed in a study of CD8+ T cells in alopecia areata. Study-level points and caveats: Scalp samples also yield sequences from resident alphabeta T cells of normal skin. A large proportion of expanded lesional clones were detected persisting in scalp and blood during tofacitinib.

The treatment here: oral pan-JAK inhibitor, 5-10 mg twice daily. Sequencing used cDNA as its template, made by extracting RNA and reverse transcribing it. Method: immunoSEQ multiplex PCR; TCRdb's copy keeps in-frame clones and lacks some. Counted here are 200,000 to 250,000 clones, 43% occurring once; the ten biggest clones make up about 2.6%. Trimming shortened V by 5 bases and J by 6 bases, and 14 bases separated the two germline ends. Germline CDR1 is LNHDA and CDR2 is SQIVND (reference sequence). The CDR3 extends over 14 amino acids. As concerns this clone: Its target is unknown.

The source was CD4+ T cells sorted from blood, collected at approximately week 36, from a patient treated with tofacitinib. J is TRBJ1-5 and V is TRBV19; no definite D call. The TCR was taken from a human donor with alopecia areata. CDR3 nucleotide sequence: TGTGCCAGTAGTGCAGGTGGAGGGCTTCAGCCCCAGCATTTT. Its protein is CASSAGGGLQPQHF.